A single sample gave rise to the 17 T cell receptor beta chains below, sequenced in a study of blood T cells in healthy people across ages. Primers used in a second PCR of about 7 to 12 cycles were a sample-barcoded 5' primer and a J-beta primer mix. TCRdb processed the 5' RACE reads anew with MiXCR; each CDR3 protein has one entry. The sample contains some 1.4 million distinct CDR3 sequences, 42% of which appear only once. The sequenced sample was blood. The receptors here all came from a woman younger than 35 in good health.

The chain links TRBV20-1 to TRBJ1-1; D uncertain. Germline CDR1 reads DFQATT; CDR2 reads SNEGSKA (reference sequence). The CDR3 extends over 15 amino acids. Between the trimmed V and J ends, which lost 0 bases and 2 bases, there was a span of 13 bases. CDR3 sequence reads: CSARDSGQLNTEAFF. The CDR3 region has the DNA TGCAGTGCTAGAGATTCTGGTCAGCTCAACACTGAAGCTTTCTTT.

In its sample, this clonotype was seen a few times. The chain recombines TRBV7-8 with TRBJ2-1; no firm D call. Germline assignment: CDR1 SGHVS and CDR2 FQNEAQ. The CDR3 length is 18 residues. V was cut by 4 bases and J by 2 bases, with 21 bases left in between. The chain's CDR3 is CASSSKSRGGSAYNEQFF. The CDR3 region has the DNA TGTGCCAGCAGCTCCAAGTCTCGAGGCGGTAGTGCCTACAATGAGCAGTTCTTC.

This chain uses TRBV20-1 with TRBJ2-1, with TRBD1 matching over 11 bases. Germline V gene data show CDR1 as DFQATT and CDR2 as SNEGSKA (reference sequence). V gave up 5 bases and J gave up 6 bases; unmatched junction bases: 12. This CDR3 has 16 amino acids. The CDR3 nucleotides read TGCAGTGCTCCCCCCGGGGGGACAGGGGGGGGCAATGAGCAGTTCTTC. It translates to CSAPPGGTGGGNEQFF.

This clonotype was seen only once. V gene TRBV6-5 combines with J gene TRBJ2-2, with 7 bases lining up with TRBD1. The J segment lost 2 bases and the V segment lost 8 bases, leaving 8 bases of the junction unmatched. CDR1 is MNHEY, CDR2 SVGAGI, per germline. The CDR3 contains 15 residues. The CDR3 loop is CASREGQANTGELFF. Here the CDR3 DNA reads TGTGCCAGCCGAGAAGGACAGGCAAACACCGGGGAGCTGTTTTTT.

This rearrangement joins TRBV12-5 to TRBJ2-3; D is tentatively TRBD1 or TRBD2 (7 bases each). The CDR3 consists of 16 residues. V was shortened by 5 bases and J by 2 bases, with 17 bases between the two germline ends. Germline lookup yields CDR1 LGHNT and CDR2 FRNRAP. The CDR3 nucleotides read TGTGCTAGTGGTCGCGGGGGAGGGGGCCCCACAGATACGCAGTATTTT. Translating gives CASGRGGGGPTDTQYF.

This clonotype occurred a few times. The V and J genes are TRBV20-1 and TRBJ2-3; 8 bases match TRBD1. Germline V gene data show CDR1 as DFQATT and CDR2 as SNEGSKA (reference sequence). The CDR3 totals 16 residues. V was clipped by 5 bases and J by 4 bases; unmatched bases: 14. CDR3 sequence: CSAAYFRDRYPDTQYF. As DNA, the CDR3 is TGCAGTGCTGCCTACTTCCGGGACAGGTATCCAGATACGCAGTATTTT.

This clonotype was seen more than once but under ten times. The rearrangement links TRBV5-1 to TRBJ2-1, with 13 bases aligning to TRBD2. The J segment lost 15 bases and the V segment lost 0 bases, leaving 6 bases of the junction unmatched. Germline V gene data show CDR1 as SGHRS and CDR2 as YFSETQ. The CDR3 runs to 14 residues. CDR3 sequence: CASSLGTSGGTPFF. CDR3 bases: TGCGCCAGCAGCTTGGGGACTAGCGGGGGTACTCCGTTCTTC. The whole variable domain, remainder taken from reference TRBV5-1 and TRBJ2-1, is KAGVTQTPRYLIKTRGQQVTLSCSPISGHRSVSWYQQTPGQGLQFLFEYFSETQRNKGNFPGRFSGRQFSNSRSEMNVSTLELGDSALYLCASSLGTSGGTPFFGPGTRLTVL.

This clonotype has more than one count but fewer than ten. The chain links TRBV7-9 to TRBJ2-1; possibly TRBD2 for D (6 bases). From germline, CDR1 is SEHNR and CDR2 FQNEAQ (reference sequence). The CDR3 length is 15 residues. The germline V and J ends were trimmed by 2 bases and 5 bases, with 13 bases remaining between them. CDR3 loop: CASSLQGGNHNEQFF. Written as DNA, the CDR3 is TGTGCCAGCAGCTTACAAGGCGGGAACCACAATGAGCAGTTCTTC.

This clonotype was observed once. The CDR3 reads CATSDGAPSNQPQHF. CDR3 sequence (DNA): TGTGCCACCAGTGATGGCGCCCCTAGCAATCAGCCCCAGCATTTT. The chain recombines TRBV24-1 with TRBJ1-5; D not certain. Germline loops: CDR1 KGHDR, CDR2 SFDVKD. This CDR3 is built from 15 residues. Trimming removed 3 bases from V and 0 bases from J, with 8 bases in between.

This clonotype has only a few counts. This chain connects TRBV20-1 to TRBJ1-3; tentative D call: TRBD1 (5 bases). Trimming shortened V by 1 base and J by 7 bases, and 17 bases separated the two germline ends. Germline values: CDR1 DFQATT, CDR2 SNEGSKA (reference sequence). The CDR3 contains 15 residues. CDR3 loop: CSARAGAREWNTIYF. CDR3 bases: TGCAGTGCTAGAGCCGGGGCCAGGGAGTGGAACACCATATATTTT.

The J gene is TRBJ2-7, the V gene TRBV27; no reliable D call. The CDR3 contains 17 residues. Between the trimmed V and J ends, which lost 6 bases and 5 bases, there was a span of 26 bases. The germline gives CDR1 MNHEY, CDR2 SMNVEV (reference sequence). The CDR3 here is CASSPVLLRYREDEQYF. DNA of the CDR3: TGTGCCAGCAGCCCTGTCCTCCTTCGATACAGAGAGGACGAGCAGTACTTC.

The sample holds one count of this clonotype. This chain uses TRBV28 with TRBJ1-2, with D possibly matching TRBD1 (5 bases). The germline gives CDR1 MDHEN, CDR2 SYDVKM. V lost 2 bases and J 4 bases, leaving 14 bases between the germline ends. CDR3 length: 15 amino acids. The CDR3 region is CASSLRRDGSYGYTF. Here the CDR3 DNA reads TGTGCCAGCAGTTTACGAAGGGACGGCTCCTATGGCTACACCTTC.

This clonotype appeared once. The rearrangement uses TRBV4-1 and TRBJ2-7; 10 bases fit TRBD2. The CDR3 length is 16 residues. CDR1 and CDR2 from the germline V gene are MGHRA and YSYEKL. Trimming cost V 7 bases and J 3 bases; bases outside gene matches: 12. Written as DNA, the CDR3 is TGCGCCAGCACCACCCTAGCGGGAGTAGGGCTCTACGAGCAGTACTTC. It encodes CASTTLAGVGLYEQYF.

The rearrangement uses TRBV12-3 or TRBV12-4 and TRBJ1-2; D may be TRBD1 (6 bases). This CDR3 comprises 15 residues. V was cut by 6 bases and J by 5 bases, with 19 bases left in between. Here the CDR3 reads CASSEPSGGKYGYTF. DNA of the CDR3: TGTGCCAGCAGCGAGCCATCCGGGGGCAAATATGGCTACACCTTC.

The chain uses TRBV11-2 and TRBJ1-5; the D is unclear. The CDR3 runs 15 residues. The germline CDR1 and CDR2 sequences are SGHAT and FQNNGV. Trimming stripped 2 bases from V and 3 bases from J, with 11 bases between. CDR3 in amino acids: CASSLKDGPNQPQHF. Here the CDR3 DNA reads TGTGCCAGCAGCTTAAAGGACGGTCCCAATCAGCCCCAGCATTTT.

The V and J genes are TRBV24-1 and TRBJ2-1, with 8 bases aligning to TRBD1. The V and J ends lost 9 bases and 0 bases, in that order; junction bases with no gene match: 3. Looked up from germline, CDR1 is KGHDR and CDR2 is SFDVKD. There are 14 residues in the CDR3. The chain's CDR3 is CATADRASYNEQFF. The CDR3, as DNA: TGTGCCACCGCGGACAGGGCCTCCTACAATGAGCAGTTCTTC.

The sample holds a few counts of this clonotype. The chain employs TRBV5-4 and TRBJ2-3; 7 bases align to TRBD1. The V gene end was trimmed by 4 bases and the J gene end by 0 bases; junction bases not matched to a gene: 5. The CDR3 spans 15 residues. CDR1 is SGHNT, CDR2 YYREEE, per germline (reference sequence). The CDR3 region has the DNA TGTGCCAGCAGCGTAACAGGGGTGAGCACAGATACGCAGTATTTT. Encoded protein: CASSVTGVSTDTQYF. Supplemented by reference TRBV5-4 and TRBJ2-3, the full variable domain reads ETGVTQSPTHLIKTRGQQVTLRCSSQSGHNTVSWYQQALGQGPQFIFQYYREEENGRGNFPPRFSGLQFPNYSSELNVNALELDDSALYLCASSVTGVSTDTQYFGPGTRLTVL.